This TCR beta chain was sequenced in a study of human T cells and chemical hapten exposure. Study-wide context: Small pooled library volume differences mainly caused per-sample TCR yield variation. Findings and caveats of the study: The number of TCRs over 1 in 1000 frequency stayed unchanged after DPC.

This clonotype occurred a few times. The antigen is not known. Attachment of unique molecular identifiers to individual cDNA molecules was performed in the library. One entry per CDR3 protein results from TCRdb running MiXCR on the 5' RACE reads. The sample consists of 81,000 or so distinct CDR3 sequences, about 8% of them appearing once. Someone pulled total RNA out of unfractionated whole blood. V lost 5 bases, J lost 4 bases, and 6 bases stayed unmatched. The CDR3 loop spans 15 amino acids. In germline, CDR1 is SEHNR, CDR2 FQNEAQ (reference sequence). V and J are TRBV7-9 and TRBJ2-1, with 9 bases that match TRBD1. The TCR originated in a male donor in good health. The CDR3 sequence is CASSPQGALYNEQFF. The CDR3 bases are TGTGCCAGCAGCCCACAGGGGGCCCTATACAATGAGCAGTTCTTC.